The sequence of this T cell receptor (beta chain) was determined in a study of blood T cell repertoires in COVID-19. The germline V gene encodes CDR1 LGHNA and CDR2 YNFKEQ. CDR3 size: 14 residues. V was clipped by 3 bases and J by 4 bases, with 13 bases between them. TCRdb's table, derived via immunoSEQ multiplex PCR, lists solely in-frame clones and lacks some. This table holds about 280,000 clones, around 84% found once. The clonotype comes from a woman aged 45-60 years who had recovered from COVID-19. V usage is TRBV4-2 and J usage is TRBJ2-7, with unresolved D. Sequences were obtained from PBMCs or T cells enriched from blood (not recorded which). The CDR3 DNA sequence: TGTGCCAGCAGCCATGAACAAAGAGCGTACGAGCAGTACTTC. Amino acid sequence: CASSHEQRAYEQYF.